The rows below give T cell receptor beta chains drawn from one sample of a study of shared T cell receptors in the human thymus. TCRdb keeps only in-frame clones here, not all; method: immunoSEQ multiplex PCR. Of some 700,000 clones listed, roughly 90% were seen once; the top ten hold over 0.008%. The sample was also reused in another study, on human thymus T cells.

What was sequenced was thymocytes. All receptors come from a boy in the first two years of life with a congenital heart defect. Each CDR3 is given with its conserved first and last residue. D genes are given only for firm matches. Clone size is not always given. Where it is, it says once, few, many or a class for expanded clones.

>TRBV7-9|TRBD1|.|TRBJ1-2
TGTGCCAGCAGCACCGGGACAGGAACCCATGGCTACACCTTC
CASSTGTGTHGYTF
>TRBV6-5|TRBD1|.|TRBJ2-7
TGTGCCAGCAGTTACCGGGACAGGGACTACGAGCAGTACTTC
CASSYRDRDYEQYF
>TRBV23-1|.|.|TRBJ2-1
TGCGCCAGCAGTCAAGCGCCCAGGCTAGCGAGTTACAATGAGCAGTTCTTC
CASSQAPRLASYNEQFF
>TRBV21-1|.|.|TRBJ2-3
TGTGCCAGCAGCAAACAGGGGGGAGAGGCAGATACGCAGTATTTT
CASSKQGGEADTQYF
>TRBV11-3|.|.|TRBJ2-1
TGTGCCAGCAGCTTAGGGCGGTACAATGAGCAGTTCTTC
CASSLGRYNEQFF
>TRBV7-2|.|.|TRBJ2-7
TGTGCCAGCAGCCCAACTAGTGCCCTTTCCTACGAGCAGTACTTC
CASSPTSALSYEQYF
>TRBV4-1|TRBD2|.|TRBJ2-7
TGCGCCAGCAGCCAAGGACTAGCGGGAGTCTACGAGCAGTACTTC
CASSQGLAGVYEQYF
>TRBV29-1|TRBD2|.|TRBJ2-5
TGCAGCGTTGACGCGGGAGCTCTTGAGACCCAGTACTTC
CSVDAGALETQYF
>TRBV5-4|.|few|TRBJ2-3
TGTGCCAGCAGCTTGAGGACGGAACCTCAGGGGACAGATACGCAGTATTTT
CASSLRTEPQGTDTQYF
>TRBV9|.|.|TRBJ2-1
TGTGCCAGCAGCGTAGTTCCCATCCGCCCCGCCGGAGTCTACAATGAGCAGTTCTTC
CASSVVPIRPAGVYNEQFF
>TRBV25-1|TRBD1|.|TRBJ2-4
TGTGCCAGCATGGGGACAGGGCCCAAAAACATTCAGTACTTC
CASMGTGPKNIQYF
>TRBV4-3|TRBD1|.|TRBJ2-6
TGCGCCAGCAGCCAAGATATAGGGGCAACGACAGGGGGATTCTCTGGGGCCAACGTCCTGACTTTC
CASSQDIGATTGGFSGANVLTF
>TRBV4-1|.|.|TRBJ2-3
TGCGCCAGCAGCCTAGAAAATCCTAGCGGTAGGGCGGGGGCTAGCACAGATACGCAGTATTTT
CASSLENPSGRAGASTDTQYF
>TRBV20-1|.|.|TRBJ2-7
TGCAGTGCTAGACAGGGTTACGAGCAGTACTTC
CSARQGYEQYF
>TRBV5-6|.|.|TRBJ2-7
TGTGCCAGCAGCTTGGAAGGACTCTCGGCGGGCAACGAGCAGTACTTC
CASSLEGLSAGNEQYF
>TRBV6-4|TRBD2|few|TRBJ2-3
TGTGCCAGCAGTAGCGGGACTGGCCTCCATTCTAGCACAGATACGCAGTATTTT
CASSSGTGLHSSTDTQYF
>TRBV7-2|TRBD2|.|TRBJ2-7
TGTGCCAGCAGCTCTAGCGGGAGTACCTACGAGCAGTACTTC
CASSSSGSTYEQYF
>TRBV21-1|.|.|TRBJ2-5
TGTGCCAGCACCCCGGACAGGCGACAGTACTTC
CASTPDRRQYF
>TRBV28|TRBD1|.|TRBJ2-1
TGTGCCAGCAGTTTATGGGGACAGCCGGCTCCTAACAATGAGCAGTTCTTC
CASSLWGQPAPNNEQFF
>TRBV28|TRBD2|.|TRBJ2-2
TGTGCCAGCAGTCCTCGTTCAGGGCAGGGACTAGCGGGAGTTTACACCGGGGAGCTGTTTTTT
CASSPRSGQGLAGVYTGELFF
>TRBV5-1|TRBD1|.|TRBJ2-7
TGCGCCAGCAGCTTGGGCCCCGGGACAGGGTTCTACGAGCAGTACTTC
CASSLGPGTGFYEQYF
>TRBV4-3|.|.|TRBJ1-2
TGCGCCAGCAGCCAAGACGGGCGGGGGCGTTATGGCTACACCTTC
CASSQDGRGRYGYTF
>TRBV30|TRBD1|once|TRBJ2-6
TGTGCCGGGGGGGACAGGGCAATCATCTCTGGGGCCAACGTCCTGACTTTC
CAGGDRAIISGANVLTF
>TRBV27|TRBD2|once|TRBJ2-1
TGTGCCAGCAGTTTCCCACCCAGCGGGATCGCCCACAATGAGCAGTTCTTC
CASSFPPSGIAHNEQFF
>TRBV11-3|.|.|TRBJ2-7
TGTGCCAGCAGCCTTACACCCCACCCCCAGGGGTCCCCCTACGAGCAGTACTTC
CASSLTPHPQGSPYEQYF
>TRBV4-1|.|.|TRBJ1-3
TGCGCCAGCAGCCAAGATAACCCCGGGGACACCATATATTTT
CASSQDNPGDTIYF
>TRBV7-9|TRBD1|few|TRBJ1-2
TGTGCCAGCAGCTTATGTTCGGCAGGGGGCGTCTATGGCTACACCTTC
CASSLCSAGGVYGYTF
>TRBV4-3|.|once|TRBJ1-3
TGCGCCAGCAGCCCACCCCCGGGAGGGCCTGGAAACACCATATATTTT
CASSPPPGGPGNTIYF
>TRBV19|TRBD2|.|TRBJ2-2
TGTGCCAGTAGTCTAAGGACTAGCGGGATTGGTAAGAGAACCGGGGAGCTGTTTTTT
CASSLRTSGIGKRTGELFF
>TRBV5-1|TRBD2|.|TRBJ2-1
TGCGCCAGCAGCCCCGGGACTAGCCTCAATGAGCAGTTCTTC
CASSPGTSLNEQFF
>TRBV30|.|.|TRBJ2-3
TGTGCCTGGAGTGAAGAGGGTAGCACAGATACGCAGTATTTT
CAWSEEGSTDTQYF
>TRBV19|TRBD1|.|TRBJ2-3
TGTGCCAGTAGTCGACAGGGGGCGAGCACAGATACGCAGTATTTT
CASSRQGASTDTQYF
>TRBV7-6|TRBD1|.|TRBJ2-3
TGTGCCAGCAGCCCGCATTGGGGGACAGGGTTCACAGATACGCAGTATTTT
CASSPHWGTGFTDTQYF
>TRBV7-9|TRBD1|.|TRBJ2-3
TGTGCCAGCAGCTTGGGACAGGGCCTTAGCACAGATACGCAGTATTTT
CASSLGQGLSTDTQYF
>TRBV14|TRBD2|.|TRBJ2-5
TGTGCCAGCAGCCTAGCGGGACGAGAGACCCAGTACTTC
CASSLAGRETQYF
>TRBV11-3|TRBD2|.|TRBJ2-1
TGTGCCAGCACACCGGGACTAGGCTCCTACAATGAGCAGTTCTTC
CASTPGLGSYNEQFF
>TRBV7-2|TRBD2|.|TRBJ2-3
TGTGCCAGCAGCTTGAAACTAGCGGGAGTACACACAGATACGCAGTATTTT
CASSLKLAGVHTDTQYF
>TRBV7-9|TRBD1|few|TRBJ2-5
TGTGCCAGCAGCTTAGAATGGGACAGGGCCCAAGAGACCCAGTACTTC
CASSLEWDRAQETQYF
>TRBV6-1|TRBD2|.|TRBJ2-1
TGTGCCAGCAGTGTCGGGAGGGCCGGCAATGAGCAGTTCTTC
CASSVGRAGNEQFF
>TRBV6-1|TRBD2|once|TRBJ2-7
TGTGCCAGCAGCTCTAGCGGGAGGTACGAGCAGTACTTC
CASSSSGRYEQYF
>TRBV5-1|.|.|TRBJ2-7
TGCGCCAGCAGCCCACGGGGATCCTACGAGCAGTACTTC
CASSPRGSYEQYF
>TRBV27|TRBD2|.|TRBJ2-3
TGTGCCAGCAGTTCATCCATGCTCGGGGAGGGTACAGATACGCAGTATTTT
CASSSSMLGEGTDTQYF
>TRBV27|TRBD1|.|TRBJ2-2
TGTGCCAGCAGTCCGGGACAGGCGAACACCGGGGAGCTGTTTTTT
CASSPGQANTGELFF
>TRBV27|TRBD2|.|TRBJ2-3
TGTGCCAGCAGTCCTGGACTAGTGAGAGATACGCAGTATTTT
CASSPGLVRDTQYF
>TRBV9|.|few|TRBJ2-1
TGTGCCAGCAGCCCCCGGGACTTCCCCTATGAGCAGTTCTTC
CASSPRDFPYEQFF
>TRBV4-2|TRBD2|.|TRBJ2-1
TGTGCCAGCAGCCTCCGGACTAGCGGGAGCTACAATGAGCAGTTCTTC
CASSLRTSGSYNEQFF
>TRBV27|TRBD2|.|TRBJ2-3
TGTGCCAGCATGGCTAGCGGGAGGACAGATACGCAGTATTTT
CASMASGRTDTQYF
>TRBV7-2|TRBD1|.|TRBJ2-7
TGTGCCAGCAGCCGACCCGGGACAGTTCCCTACGAGCAGTACTTC
CASSRPGTVPYEQYF
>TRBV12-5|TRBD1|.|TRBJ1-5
TGTGCTAGTGGTTTGGTAGGACAGGATTATAGCAATCAGCCCCAGCATTTT
CASGLVGQDYSNQPQHF
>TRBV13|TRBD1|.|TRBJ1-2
TGTGCCAGCAGCACCACGGGACAGGATCTTAACTATGGCTACACCTTC
CASSTTGQDLNYGYTF
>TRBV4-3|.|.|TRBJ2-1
TGCGCCAGCGGCGGTGGGGTGGAGGGTGAGCAGTTCTTC
CASGGGVEGEQFF
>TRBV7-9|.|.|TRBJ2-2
TGTGCCAGCAGCTTTTGGCCGTCAACGACGAACACCGGGGAGCTGTTTTTT
CASSFWPSTTNTGELFF
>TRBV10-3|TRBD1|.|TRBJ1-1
TGTGCCATCAGTGAGTCAGCAGGGGGCGGCAGTGAAGCTTTCTTT
CAISESAGGGSEAFF
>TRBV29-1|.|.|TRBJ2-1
TGCAGCGTTGAAGATCTCCCTGGGGCATACTGGTACAATGAGCAGTTCTTC
CSVEDLPGAYWYNEQFF
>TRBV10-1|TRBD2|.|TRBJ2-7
TGCGCCAGCAGTGAGTCGTTAAGTCGGGAGTCCGGGACTAGCGGGAGTTTTGAGCAGTACTTC
CASSESLSRESGTSGSFEQYF
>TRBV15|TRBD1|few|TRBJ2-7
TGTGCCACCAGCAGACCCGCCCCCGGGACAGGAACGTCGAGCTCCTACGAGCAGTACTTC
CATSRPAPGTGTSSSYEQYF
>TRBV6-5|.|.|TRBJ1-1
TGTGCCAGCAGTTACCGGATGGGAGCGGGCACTGAAGCTTTCTTT
CASSYRMGAGTEAFF
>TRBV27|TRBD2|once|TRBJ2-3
TGTGCCAGCAGTCCCCCCGAGCGGGAGGGCGCAGATACGCAGTATTTT
CASSPPEREGADTQYF